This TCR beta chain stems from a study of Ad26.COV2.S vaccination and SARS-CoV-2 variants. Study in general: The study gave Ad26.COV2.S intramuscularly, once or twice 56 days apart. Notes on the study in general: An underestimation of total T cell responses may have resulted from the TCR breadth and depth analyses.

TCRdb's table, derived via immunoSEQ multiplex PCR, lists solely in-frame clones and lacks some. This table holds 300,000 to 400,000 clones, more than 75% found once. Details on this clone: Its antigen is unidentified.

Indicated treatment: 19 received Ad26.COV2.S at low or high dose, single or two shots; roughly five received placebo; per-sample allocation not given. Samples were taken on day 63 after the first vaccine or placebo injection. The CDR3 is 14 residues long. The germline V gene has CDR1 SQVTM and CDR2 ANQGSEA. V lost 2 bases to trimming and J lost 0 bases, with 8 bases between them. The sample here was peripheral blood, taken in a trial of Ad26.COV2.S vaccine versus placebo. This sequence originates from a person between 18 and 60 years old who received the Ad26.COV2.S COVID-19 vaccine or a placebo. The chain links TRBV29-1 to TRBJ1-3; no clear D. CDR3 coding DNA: TGCAGCGTTGAACAGAGATACTCTGGAAACACCATATATTTT. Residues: CSVEQRYSGNTIYF.